This T cell receptor beta chain was recorded in a study of blood T cell repertoires in COVID-19 (dated by TCRdb to 2020 to 2021). A note on the overall study: Samples from collaborators originated in the United States, Italy and Spain and spanned both the acute and convalescent phases of COVID-19. The prospective study material was composed of cDNA or gDNA derived from T cells, B-cell-depleted T cells, or PBMCs. Deeply sampled blood TCRbeta repertoires from subjects exposed to, actively infected with, or recovered from COVID-19 were included in the dataset. The repertoires were released in a freely available public database intended as a resource for research on the immune response to SARS-CoV-2. The samples were drawn from two sources: the first 160 participants of the ongoing ImmuneRACE study, and approximately 1,300 subjects contributed by 6 global collaborators. Sample metadata almost always included a de-identified subject ID, COVID-19 status, age in years and sex. HLA class I and class II types, where available, came from metadata supplied by the sample provider rather than from assay-based typing.

CDR1 and CDR2 were assigned from the germline V gene (reference sequence) as MNHNY and SVGAGI. Counted from cysteine to phenylalanine, this CDR3 has 16 amino acids. CDR3 DNA only is kept here, 48 bases in frame from base 1. Compared with germline, V lacks 5 bases and J lacks 0 bases; bases without a gene match: 6. The research as a whole found: How much clinical and demographic metadata was included differed by source and by participant, and the metadata was provided uncurated.

In the case of this clone: Its recognized antigen is unknown. Qualities for individual bases were not recorded, and no much larger clone is one base off.

Whole blood was collected in K2EDTA tubes by collaborating institutions according to the institutions' own protocols. For TCRbeta analysis, collaborator samples were shipped as frozen whole blood, as isolated PBMCs, or as DNA extracted from either sample type. TCRbeta CDR3 regions were amplified from genomic DNA using the immunoSEQ Assay, a bias-controlled multiplex PCR. The authors processed their data as follows. The number of nucleated cells in each sample was estimated by amplification of reference gene primers within the assay. To quantify the absolute abundance of each unique TCRbeta CDR3 rearrangement, sequence reads were collapsed and filtered. For each sample, productive Simpson clonality was calculated by taking the square root of Simpson's diversity index across productive rearrangements. TCRdb limited this immuneACCESS table to in-frame rearrangements with V and J called. A share of clones is missing; checked studies link under half to unresolved V genes, and the rest is unexplained. Clone size and V and J calls were adopted from that table, with D and trimming inferred from the DNA. In this sample the table shows about 210,000 clones, 60% to 85% of which occur a single time. The ten largest clonotypes hold approximately 7.2% of the sample.

The rearranged segments are TRBV6-6 and TRBJ1-1, and TRBD1 aligns with 10 junction nucleotides. The sequencing input was peripheral blood. The sequence was obtained from a woman between 65 and 79 years old with acute or convalescent COVID-19. This receptor has the CDR3 CASSARQGAVNTEAFF. The DNA sequence reads TGTGCCAGCAGTGCGCGACAGGGGGCGGTGAACACTGAAGCTTTCTTT.